This T cell receptor (beta chain) was captured by sequencing in a study of identical twins. General study points: Models underestimated TCR alpha sharing (out-of-frame) in monozygotic twins. Out-of-frame alpha sequences shared between twins exhibited an excess of low generation probability.

The CDR3 sequence is 15 residues long. V was shortened by 6 bases and J by 6 bases, with 17 bases between the two germline ends. Germline CDR1 reads MNHEY; CDR2 reads SVGAGI. Comment on this clonotype: Antigen specificity is unknown.

Everyone who gave samples was a healthy Caucasian. MiXCR, run by TCRdb on the 5' RACE reads, gives a single entry per CDR3 protein. This table holds about 1.7 million distinct CDR3 sequences, less than 40% found once. The sample consisted of cord blood. The V call is TRBV6-5, the J call TRBJ1-4; D ambiguous. This TCR was recovered from a newborn girl in good health. CDR3 protein: CASSPSQGFDEKLFF. CDR3 nucleotides: TGTGCCAGCAGCCCATCGCAAGGGTTCGATGAAAAACTGTTTTTT.